The rows below give T cell receptor beta chains drawn from one sample of a study of cytomegalovirus exposure and HLA in healthy donors. Produced via immunoSEQ multiplex PCR; TCRdb's table is partial and in-frame only. This table has 120,000 or so clones, 75% to 90% appearing once. Sample: PBMCs. These receptors originate from a young man in good health and CMV-seropositive. Both conserved end residues are part of each CDR3. The order of the fields is V gene, J gene, clone size, D gene, CDR3 protein, CDR3 DNA. D genes are given only for firm matches. Part of the rows lack a size; the others show once, few, many or a class for expanded clones.

>TRBV29-1|TRBJ1-1|.|.
CSVAWTFPSNTEAFF
TGCAGCGTTGCGTGGACATTTCCATCGAACACTGAAGCTTTCTTT
>TRBV6-1|TRBJ1-4|.|.
CASTGEANEKLFF
TGTGCCAGCACAGGGGAAGCTAATGAAAAACTGTTTTTT
>TRBV2|TRBJ2-7|.|.
CASSKTRTYEQYF
TGTGCCAGCAGCAAAACTAGGACCTACGAGCAGTACTTC
>TRBV9|TRBJ1-1|.|.
CASSVALRDTEAFF
TGTGCCAGCAGCGTAGCTCTCAGGGATACTGAAGCTTTCTTT
>TRBV10-1|TRBJ1-1|.|.
CASRQGLMNTEAFF
TGCGCCAGCAGACAGGGATTGATGAACACTGAAGCTTTCTTT
>TRBV19|TRBJ1-4|.|.
CASNLDGFPNEKLFF
TGTGCCAGTAACCTCGACGGGTTCCCTAATGAAAAACTGTTTTTT
>TRBV15|TRBJ2-5|.|TRBD1
CATSPVGQEETQYF
TGTGCCACCAGCCCGGTTGGACAGGAGGAGACCCAGTACTTC
>TRBV25-1|TRBJ1-4|.|.
CASSRSGGDEKLFF
TGTGCCAGCAGTCGGTCGGGGGGTGATGAAAAACTGTTTTTT
>TRBV6-1|TRBJ1-4|.|.
CASTHDIFDEKLFF
TGTGCCAGCACCCACGACATCTTCGATGAAAAACTGTTTTTT
>TRBV19|TRBJ1-5|.|.
CATQNYMSQHF
TGTGCCACCCAAAACTATATGTCCCAGCATTTT
>TRBV7-9|TRBJ2-6|.|TRBD1
CASSHQGASGANVLTF
TGTGCCAGCAGCCACCAGGGGGCGAGTGGGGCCAACGTCCTGACTTTC
>TRBV6-5|TRBJ2-7|.|TRBD1
CASSSGQYRPWYF
TGTGCCAGCAGTTCGGGACAGTACAGACCATGGTACTTC
>TRBV9|TRBJ1-5|.|.
CASSVSWQGNQPQHF
TGTGCCAGCAGCGTTTCTTGGCAGGGGAATCAGCCCCAGCATTTT
>TRBV9|TRBJ2-1|.|TRBD1
CASSLPDPDRGQYNEQFF
TGTGCCAGCAGCCTCCCGGACCCAGACAGGGGGCAGTACAATGAGCAGTTCTTC
>TRBV6-6|TRBJ1-1|.|.
CASSTPRAGMNTEAFF
TGTGCCAGCAGTACCCCCCGTGCAGGGATGAACACTGAAGCTTTCTTT
>TRBV4-1|TRBJ2-6|.|TRBD2
CASSRRLAGGLGANGLTF
TGCGCCAGCAGCCGACGACTAGCGGGGGGGCTCGGGGCCAACGGCCTGACTTTC
>TRBV30|TRBJ1-1|.|.
CAWSVRRGAFF
TGTGCCTGGAGTGTACGGAGGGGAGCTTTCTTT
>TRBV10-3|TRBJ2-7|.|TRBD2
CAIRGTSEHEQYF
TGTGCCATCAGAGGGACTAGCGAGCACGAGCAGTACTTC
>TRBV11-1|TRBJ1-1|.|.
CASSLLGGETEAFF
TGTGCCAGCAGCTTATTAGGGGGTGAGACTGAAGCTTTCTTT
>TRBV4-2|TRBJ1-6|.|.
CASSPGHFGASPLHF
TGTGCCAGCAGCCCGGGACACTTCGGGGCTTCACCCCTCCACTTT
>TRBV7-9|TRBJ2-2|few|TRBD2
CASSPLAGESTGELFF
TGTGCCAGCAGCCCGTTAGCGGGGGAGTCCACCGGGGAGCTGTTTTTT
>TRBV6-4|TRBJ1-3|.|TRBD1
CASRDRGRNSGNTIYF
TGTGCCAGCAGGGACAGGGGAAGAAACTCTGGAAACACCATATATTTT
>TRBV19|TRBJ1-4|.|.
CASSNIWGGEKLFF
TGTGCCAGTAGCAACATATGGGGAGGTGAAAAACTGTTTTTT
>TRBV19|TRBJ2-1|few|TRBD1
CASSRDSRSSYNEQFF
TGTGCCAGTAGTCGGGACAGCAGGAGCTCCTACAATGAGCAGTTCTTC
>TRBV9|TRBJ1-1|.|TRBD1
CASSVSPGTGSMNTEAFF
TGTGCCAGCAGCGTCTCACCGGGGACAGGGTCCATGAACACTGAAGCTTTCTTT
>TRBV5-6|TRBJ2-2|.|TRBD2
CASKASGGNTGELFF
TGTGCCAGCAAGGCTAGCGGGGGGAACACCGGGGAGCTGTTTTTT
>TRBV19|TRBJ1-5|.|.
CASRAGANQPQHF
TGTGCCAGTAGGGCAGGGGCTAATCAGCCCCAGCATTTT
>TRBV7-2|TRBJ1-2|.|.
CASSLEGPANYGYTF
TGTGCCAGCAGCTTAGAGGGGCCTGCTAACTATGGCTACACCTTC
>TRBV27|TRBJ2-1|.|TRBD2
CASSRGSGGASVYNEQFF
TGTGCCAGCAGCCGAGGTTCCGGGGGGGCCTCAGTGTACAATGAGCAGTTCTTC
>TRBV7-3|TRBJ2-1|.|TRBD2
CASSLNLAGEQFF
TGTGCCAGCAGCTTAAACCTAGCGGGTGAGCAGTTCTTC
>TRBV6-4|TRBJ1-2|.|.
CASSFDRQNNYGYTF
TGTGCCAGCAGTTTCGACAGGCAAAATAACTATGGCTACACCTTC
>TRBV7-8|TRBJ2-1|.|.
CASSLGGGTQFF
TGTGCCAGCAGCTTAGGCGGCGGGACGCAGTTCTTC
>TRBV9|TRBJ2-6|.|TRBD1
CASRTGTGNRANVLTF
TGTGCCAGCAGAACCGGGACAGGGAATAGGGCCAACGTCCTGACTTTC
>TRBV10-1|TRBJ1-1|.|.
CASSESQESTEAFF
TGCGCCAGCAGTGAATCTCAGGAAAGCACTGAAGCTTTCTTT
>TRBV7-2|TRBJ1-2|.|.
CASSLSGDYGYTF
TGTGCCAGCAGCTTATCCGGGGACTATGGCTACACCTTC
>TRBV11-1|TRBJ1-1|.|.
CASSPEPGGTEAFF
TGTGCCAGCAGCCCAGAGCCGGGTGGCACTGAAGCTTTCTTT
>TRBV9|TRBJ1-2|.|.
CASSPTATNYGYTF
TGTGCCAGCAGCCCGACAGCCACTAACTATGGCTACACCTTC
>TRBV2|TRBJ2-1|.|TRBD2
CASSEGLAGGNEQFF
TGTGCCAGCAGTGAGGGACTAGCGGGGGGGAATGAGCAGTTCTTC
>TRBV6-5|TRBJ1-5|.|TRBD1
CASRFRGHNQPQHF
TGTGCCAGCAGGTTCAGGGGGCACAATCAGCCCCAGCATTTT
>TRBV2|TRBJ1-5|few|TRBD1
CASRTGAAGQPQHF
TGTGCCAGCCGGACAGGGGCGGCGGGTCAGCCCCAGCATTTT